Included here is one TCR beta chain sequence, with context. Its antigen remains unidentified. TCRbeta library construction was performed incorporating unique molecular identifiers. TCRdb re-derived calls from the PCR reads in MiXCR, one entry per CDR3 protein. Of 700,000 to 950,000 distinct CDR3 sequences in the sample, roughly 15% were seen once. These data come from a study of T-cell reconstitution after alpha-beta-depleted transplantation in children. Findings and caveats of the study: Several patients had high TCRbeta diversity at day 60; it came from surviving recipient T cells and thymic progenitors. The main origin of T-cell counts and diversity one year after transplant was newly produced T cells. Two months or so post-transplant, alpha-beta T cells reportedly derived from several hundred expanded graft clones.

Specimen: PBMCs, mostly from graft donor cells, collected 360 days after TCRalphabeta/CD19-depleted stem cell transplant. The receptor comes from a male patient younger than 18 who had a stem cell transplant for acute lymphoblastic leukemia, so the T cells may come from the graft donor.

The CDR3, as DNA: TGCAGTGCTACTAGACAGGGCCACTATGGCTACACCTTC. It translates to CSATRQGHYGYTF. The J gene is TRBJ1-2, the V gene TRBV20-1; 7 nucleotides agree with TRBD1. The CDR3 covers 13 residues. Per the germline V gene, CDR1 is DFQATT and CDR2 is SNEGSKA (reference sequence). Germline trimming cut 4 bases from V and 3 bases from J; bases unmatched to any gene: 5.